These T cell receptor beta chains were read from a single sample in a study of blood T cells in healthy people across ages. Each CDR3 protein gets one entry after TCRdb re-called the 5' RACE reads with MiXCR. The sample holds about 1,400,000 distinct CDR3 sequences, 35% to 45% seen once. The specimen was blood. Every receptor here comes from a woman between 18 and 30 years old in good health. Each CDR3 is given without its conserved first and last residue. A row's size may be missing; if present it is once, few, many or a size class.

TRBJ2-3 | 17 | TRBV4-1 | . | ASGQKSSGLAGVKDTQY
TRBJ2-3 | 13 | TRBV7-3 | few | ASSQSGGVFDTQY
TRBJ2-7 | 15 | TRBV11-2 | few | ASSLRGRLFDYYEQY
TRBJ2-1 | 12 | TRBV25-1 | few | ASSEPSGANEQF
TRBJ2-1 | 12 | TRBV12-5 | few | ASGAALEGHEQF
TRBJ1-3 | 12 | TRBV10-3 | . | AITTQLSGNTIY
TRBJ1-5 | 10 | TRBV29-1 | few | SARDYNQPQH
TRBJ2-7 | 12 | TRBV30 | . | AWSPAGTNYEQY
TRBJ2-7 | 16 | TRBV5-6 | . | ASSFIRLAEGPSYEQY
TRBJ1-2 | 15 | TRBV6-1 | . | ASSKDLGSTVNYGYT
TRBJ2-4 | 13 | TRBV12-5 | . | ASGLIAGAYNEQY
TRBJ2-4 | 14 | TRBV27 | . | ASSRSGTGGGNIQY
TRBJ2-3 | 13 | TRBV5-1 | . | ASYPGSVGTDTQY
TRBJ2-1 | 14 | TRBV4-1 | . | ASSQVGTEAYNEQF
TRBJ1-2 | 13 | TRBV3-1 | . | ASSLSTSSGDGYT
. | 11 | TRBV27 | few | ASSFHSGGEQY
TRBJ1-5 | 12 | TRBV20-1 | . | SARDRQGGQPQH
TRBJ2-2 | 14 | TRBV12-3/TRBV12-4 | . | ASSPPPAANTGELF
. | 10 | TRBV6-1 | . | ASRRVGETQY
TRBJ2-5 | 11 | TRBV20-1 | few | SARPRPGETQY
TRBJ1-6 | 14 | TRBV6-6 | . | ATGGGEASYNSPLH
. | 13 | TRBV6-6 | . | ASSGLAGGINEQY
TRBJ2-7 | 13 | TRBV2 | few | ASRTPGLPSYEQY
. | 11 | TRBV10-3 | . | ATSERGTYEQY
TRBJ2-3 | 17 | TRBV11-2 | few | ASSAPGLAGGTSTDTQY
TRBJ2-6 | 15 | TRBV19 | . | ASTSGTRVSGANVLT
TRBJ2-3 | 13 | TRBV9 | . | ASSVEASGTDTQY
TRBJ2-3 | 13 | TRBV7-3 | . | ASSFSGGARDTQY